Following are 13 T cell receptor beta chains from one sample sequenced in a study of cytomegalovirus exposure and HLA in healthy donors. The PCR was carried out with 60 Vbeta primers and 13 Jbeta primers. Clones were read by immunoSEQ multiplex PCR, and TCRdb kept only the in-frame ones, dropping some. The sample holds some 90,000 clones; around three quarters are singletons and the top ten take around 2.8%. The sequenced sample consisted of PBMCs. The origin of the receptors is a man between 40 and 49 years old in good health and CMV-seronegative.

The chain is built from TRBV7-2 and TRBJ1-1, with 10 bases identical to TRBD1. Looked up from germline, CDR1 is SGHTA and CDR2 is FQGNSA. The CDR3 is 14 amino acids. V lost 4 bases, J lost 5 bases, and 4 bases stayed unmatched. CDR3 region: CASSYLGQGTEAFF. CDR3 in DNA: TGTGCCAGCAGCTACCTGGGACAGGGGACTGAAGCTTTCTTT.

The chain is built from TRBV13 and TRBJ1-1, with a weak D call TRBD1 (5 bases). V lost 5 bases, J lost 7 bases, and 11 bases lay in between. CDR1 is PRHDT and CDR2 is FYEKMQ in the germline V gene (reference sequence). The CDR3 spans 12 residues. The CDR3 loop is CASSPSTVEAFF. CDR3 bases: TGTGCCAGCAGCCCGTCGACAGTTGAAGCTTTCTTT.

The rearrangement uses TRBV7-2 and TRBJ1-6, with 9 nucleotides matching TRBD1. V dropped 5 bases and J dropped 10; count of bases not matched to a gene: 6. The CDR3 extends over 14 amino acids. Germline CDR1 is SGHTA and CDR2 is FQGNSA. The CDR3 sequence is CASSLNGQGSPLHF. In DNA form, the CDR3 reads TGTGCCAGCAGCCTTAACGGACAGGGGTCACCCCTCCACTTT.

The V call is TRBV27, the J call TRBJ2-7; 10 positions match TRBD1. Germline CDR1 and CDR2: MNHEY and SMNVEV (reference sequence). V was pared by 5 bases and J by 6 bases, with 7 bases of the junction left unmatched. CDR3 length equals 14 residues. Here the CDR3 DNA reads TGTGCCAGCAGTCGCACCCGGACAGGGGGCGAGCAGTACTTC. It encodes CASSRTRTGGEQYF.

As DNA, the CDR3 is TGTGCCAGCAGCCAAGATTTGGGAGGGGTTGACTATGGCTACACCTTC. Encoded protein: CASSQDLGGVDYGYTF. The chain links TRBV4-2 to TRBJ1-2, with D perhaps matching TRBD1 (5 bases). This CDR3 region has 16 residues. V was clipped by 0 bases and J by 3 bases, with 14 bases between them. CDR1 is LGHNA and CDR2 is YNFKEQ in the germline V gene.

This chain uses TRBV19 with TRBJ2-3; D may be TRBD2 (7 bases). The CDR3 has 17 residues. CDR1 is LNHDA and CDR2 is SQIVND in the germline V gene (reference sequence). Trimming removed 3 bases at V and 2 bases at J, with 18 bases between. The CDR3 DNA sequence: TGTGCCAGTAGTATGGTGGGGGGGCCCGCTTTCACAGATACGCAGTATTTT. Its translation: CASSMVGGPAFTDTQYF.

The CDR3 coding sequence is TGTGCCAGCAGCGTGGCCCAGGCAACCTCTGGAAACACCATATATTTT. It yields the protein CASSVAQATSGNTIYF. This sequence joins TRBV9 and TRBJ1-3; D gene ambiguous. Trimming took 2 bases from V and 0 from J, leaving 12 bases between them. The CDR3 spans 16 residues. CDR1 SGDLS and CDR2 YYNGEE come from the germline V gene.

The CDR3 nucleotides read TGTGCCAGCAGCCAATTTCAGGGGGCTGAAGCTTTCTTT. Translated, it gives CASSQFQGAEAFF. The J gene is TRBJ1-1, the V gene TRBV14; TRBD1 aligns across 7 bases. J gave up 6 bases and V 2 bases, and 3 bases lay outside the gene matches. CDR3 length: 13 residues. Germline V CDR1 and CDR2: SGHDN, FVKESK.

This chain connects TRBV19 to TRBJ1-1; D call uncertain. Trimming cost V 4 bases and J 0 bases, with 6 bases left between them. This CDR3 contains 13 residues. CDR1 is LNHDA and CDR2 is SQIVND in the germline V gene (reference sequence). The CDR3 loop reads CASSRGVNTEAFF. CDR3 in DNA: TGTGCCAGTAGTAGGGGAGTGAACACTGAAGCTTTCTTT.

The count of this clone is one. The genes are TRBV2 and TRBJ1-4; TRBD1 matches 7 bases. In germline, CDR1 is SNHLY, CDR2 FYNNEI. This CDR3 comprises 15 residues. Trimming removed 5 bases from V and 4 bases from J; junction bases left unmatched: 7. This CDR3 is CASSKTGALNEKLFF. In nucleotides, the CDR3 is TGTGCCAGCAGTAAAACAGGGGCCCTTAATGAAAAACTGTTTTTT.

This chain joins TRBV19 and TRBJ2-2; 9 bases map to TRBD2. This CDR3 is built from 16 residues. The junction had 6 bases not matched to a gene; V was cut back by 6 bases and J by 1 base. Germline V gene data show CDR1 as LNHDA and CDR2 as SQIVND (reference sequence). CDR3 in DNA: TGTGCCAGTAGGCCCGGCGGGGGGGAGAACACCGGGGAGCTGTTTTTT. Translation gives CASRPGGGENTGELFF.

There are a few counts of this clone. V gene TRBV29-1 combines with J gene TRBJ2-7; possible D gene TRBD1, 5 bases. The CDR3 covers 13 residues. Germline CDR1 reads SQVTM; CDR2 reads ANQGSEA. Between the trimmed V and J ends, which lost 6 bases and 2 bases, there was a span of 14 bases. CDR3 residues: CSVLEGAAYEQYF. CDR3 coding DNA: TGCAGCGTGCTCGAAGGGGCAGCCTACGAGCAGTACTTC.

This clone is a singleton in its sample. This rearrangement joins TRBV30 to TRBJ2-7; 11 bases fit TRBD1. V was clipped by 0 bases and J by 5 bases; unmatched bases: 18. The germline V gene has CDR1 GTSNPN and CDR2 SVGIG (reference sequence). The CDR3 extends over 19 amino acids. The CDR3 region is CAWSVGIRTGGWLADEQYF. CDR3 sequence (DNA): TGTGCCTGGAGTGTAGGTATCAGGACAGGGGGCTGGTTAGCGGACGAGCAGTACTTC. Looking up the rest from reference TRBV30 and TRBJ2-7 gives the full variable domain: SQTIHQWPATLVQPVGSPLSLECTVEGTSNPNLYWYRQAAGRGLQLLFYSVGIGQISSEVPQNLSASRPQDRQFILSSKKLLLSDSGFYLCAWSVGIRTGGWLADEQYFGPGTRLTVT.